This TCR beta chain was identified during a study of shared clonotypes between healthy human individuals. On the study more broadly: The donor pool was made up of two women and three men aged 18 to 49.

The germline gives CDR1 SGHNT, CDR2 YYREEE (reference sequence). Unmatched junction bases numbered 12, after V lost 4 bases and J lost 5 bases. This CDR3 has 16 residues. Study-level results: It was the non-shared clonotypes that had lower generation probabilities than clonotypes shared by all four donors.

Comments on this clone: What it recognizes is unknown.

Every subset had its genomic DNA shared out evenly among several immunoSEQ plates. Repertoires were generated with immunoSEQ multiplex PCR, while TCRdb's copy carries only in-frame clones and drops some. The table shows around 2.5 million clones, with approximately 93% occurring only once. CD4+ cells yielded CD45RA+ naive and CD45RA-negative memory subsets. This receptor was obtained from a man aged 18 to 30 in good health. Some clones in this sample may be carry-over from other donors' samples. Specimen: naive CD4+ T cells from PBMCs. Indicated subset: CD45RA+ positively selected. The chain couples TRBV5-4 to TRBJ2-5; TRBD1 agrees at 9 bases. The CDR3, as DNA: TGTGCCAGCAGCACCCGGGACAGGGTAATCGGCGAGACCCAGTACTTC. Its translation is CASSTRDRVIGETQYF.